The table lists the clone carrying this TCR beta chain with a count of one. What it recognizes is unknown. This specimen belongs to a study of regulatory dendritic cells for organ transplantation. Produced via immunoSEQ multiplex PCR; TCRdb's table is partial and in-frame only. The sample has under 15,000 clones, 74% seen once. This CDR3 contains 15 residues. Trimming at V came to 0 bases and at J to 1 base, leaving 3 bases not matched to a gene. Germline V gene data show CDR1 as SGHRS and CDR2 as YFSETQ. CFSE-labeled sorted T cells met regulatory or mature dendritic cells for 5 days. Memory T cells were CD45RO+, naive were CD45RA+, sorted by FACS. Regarding the study as a whole: The most alloreactive TCR clonotypes were found in resting memory CD8+ cells. Memory CD8+ T cells were the most oligoclonal; naive cells were highly diverse.

The clonotype comes from a human donor in good health. The sample comprised naive CD4+ T cells from blood cultured with regulatory dendritic cells. The sample's subset: CD45RA+ naive T cells. This rearrangement joins TRBV5-1 to TRBJ1-1, with TRBD1 matching 7 bases. DNA of the CDR3: TGCGCCAGCAGCTTGGGGGCAGGGGGGAACACTGAAGCTTTCTTT. Translated: CASSLGAGGNTEAFF. Full variable domain (outside the CDR3, taken from reference TRBV5-1 and TRBJ1-1): KAGVTQTPRYLIKTRGQQVTLSCSPISGHRSVSWYQQTPGQGLQFLFEYFSETQRNKGNFPGRFSGRQFSNSRSEMNVSTLELGDSALYLCASSLGAGGNTEAFFGQGTRLTVV.